The 12 T cell receptor beta chains below come from one sample, sequenced in a study of glioma-infiltrating T cells after dendritic cell vaccination. This sample's time point: after dendritic cell vaccination, including at tumor progression/relapse. Here immunoSEQ multiplex PCR was the method, and the copy in TCRdb shows in-frame clones only, minus some. The table records roughly 100,000 clones, around 87% of them present only once. Sample: blood, taken after dendritic cell vaccination. These receptors originate from a human donor with glioblastoma.

The chain has TRBV7-2 and TRBJ2-3; 9 bases are a match to TRBD1. Germline V gene lookup returns CDR1 SGHTA and CDR2 FQGNSA. The ends lost 3 bases at V and 4 bases at J; junction bases unmatched: 14. The CDR3 covers 18 residues. The CDR3 region is CASSLAGTGTSFPDTQYF. The CDR3 DNA reads as TGTGCCAGCAGCTTGGCCGGGACAGGGACGTCCTTCCCAGATACGCAGTATTTT.

The chain links TRBV19 to TRBJ1-2; 7 bases fit TRBD1. This CDR3 spans 15 amino acids. The germline V gene has CDR1 LNHDA and CDR2 SQIVND (reference sequence). V was pared by 3 bases and J by 5 bases, with 9 bases of the junction left unmatched. The DNA of the CDR3 is TGTGCCAGTAGTATTCCTGACAGGGATTATTATGGCTACACCTTC. Translated, it gives CASSIPDRDYYGYTF.

This chain uses TRBV15 with TRBJ1-2, with D possibly matching TRBD1 (6 bases). The ends were cut back, 0 bases at V and 9 bases at J, with 11 bases in the middle. Looked up from germline, CDR1 is LNHNV and CDR2 is YYDKDF (reference sequence). The CDR3 length is 13 residues. This CDR3 reads CATSRDTGTSYTF. As DNA, the CDR3 is TGTGCCACCAGCAGAGATACAGGGACGAGCTACACCTTC.

V and J are TRBV5-1 and TRBJ2-3; possible D gene TRBD1, 6 bases. Trimming took off 3 bases at V and 6 bases at J, with 14 bases between the two ends. CDR3 length equals 14 residues. The germline gives CDR1 SGHRS, CDR2 YFSETQ. CDR3 in DNA: TGCGCCAGCAGCTATGAGGGGGACACGGATACGCAGTATTTT. It specifies CASSYEGDTDTQYF.

V is TRBV10-2 and J is TRBJ1-4, with unresolved D. With 11 bases removed from V and 0 bases from J, the gap between germline ends came to 13 bases. This CDR3 has 14 amino acids. Looked up from germline, CDR1 is WSHSY and CDR2 is SAAADI. The CDR3 DNA reads as TGCGCCCCCTCCTCTACTGCAACTAATGAAAAACTGTTTTTT. Translation: CAPSSTATNEKLFF.

This chain links TRBV30 with TRBJ1-3; tentatively, D is TRBD1 (6 bases). Germline loops: CDR1 GTSNPN, CDR2 SVGIG (reference sequence). V was pared by 3 bases and J by 0 bases, with 9 bases between. This CDR3 is 14 amino acids long. CDR3 amino acids: CAWSHRVSGNTIYF. In DNA, the CDR3 is TGTGCCTGGAGCCACAGGGTCTCTGGAAACACCATATATTTT. The full variable domain, rest sourced from reference TRBV30 and TRBJ1-3, is SQTIHQWPATLVQPVGSPLSLECTVEGTSNPNLYWYRQAAGRGLQLLFYSVGIGQISSEVPQNLSASRPQDRQFILSSKKLLLSDSGFYLCAWSHRVSGNTIYFGEGSWLTVV.

This chain connects TRBV18 to TRBJ1-5, with D possibly matching TRBD1 (6 bases). Germline V gene data show CDR1 as KGHSH and CDR2 as LQKENI. The CDR3 totals 15 residues. The V end lost 3 bases, the J end lost 6 bases, and 15 bases lay between the germline ends. The CDR3 region has the DNA TGTGCCAGCTCACCGAGCAGGGACACAGGTCAGCCCCAGCATTTT. Translated, it gives CASSPSRDTGQPQHF.

The rearrangement uses TRBV5-4 and TRBJ2-1; TRBD2 matches at 13 bases. The V segment lost 3 bases and the J segment 6 bases; nucleotides outside the gene matches: 3. Germline CDR1 is SGHNT and CDR2 is YYREEE (reference sequence). This CDR3 comprises 15 residues. The CDR3 nucleotides are TGTGCCAGCAGCTCCAGGACTAGCGGGAGCAATGAGCAGTTCTTC. Translated: CASSSRTSGSNEQFF.

This chain joins TRBV29-1 and TRBJ1-2; D is uncertain. Germline lookup yields CDR1 SQVTM and CDR2 ANQGSEA. This CDR3 region has 12 residues. Deletions cut 6 bases from V and 0 bases from J, with 8 bases between. CDR3 sequence: CSVTQSNYGYTF. CDR3 nucleotides: TGCAGCGTAACACAGTCTAACTATGGCTACACCTTC.

The rearrangement links TRBV6-1 to TRBJ1-1; 8 positions match TRBD1. The CDR3 spans 14 residues. Germline-derived CDR1 and CDR2 are MNHNS and SASEGT. V shed 5 bases and J 3 bases; nucleotides not matched to a gene: 5. CDR3 protein: CASSPTGGHTEAFF. The CDR3 bases are TGTGCCAGCAGTCCTACAGGGGGGCACACTGAAGCTTTCTTT.

The chain combines TRBV4-2 with TRBJ2-7, with TRBD2 matching over 7 bases. The CDR3 contains 15 residues. V dropped 3 bases and J dropped 4; count of bases not matched to a gene: 9. Germline V gene lookup returns CDR1 LGHNA and CDR2 YNFKEQ. The CDR3 coding sequence is TGTGCCAGCAGCCATAGTAGCGGGTCCAGGTACGAGCAGTACTTC. It yields the protein CASSHSSGSRYEQYF.

V and J are TRBV2 and TRBJ2-7; 9 nucleotides agree with TRBD2. V lost 4 bases to trimming and J lost 5 bases; unmatched junction nucleotides: 0. CDR1 and CDR2 (germline): SNHLY, FYNNEI. The CDR3 is 12 residues long. The CDR3 loop is CASSVAGDEQYF. CDR3 bases: TGTGCCAGCAGTGTAGCGGGAGACGAGCAGTACTTC.